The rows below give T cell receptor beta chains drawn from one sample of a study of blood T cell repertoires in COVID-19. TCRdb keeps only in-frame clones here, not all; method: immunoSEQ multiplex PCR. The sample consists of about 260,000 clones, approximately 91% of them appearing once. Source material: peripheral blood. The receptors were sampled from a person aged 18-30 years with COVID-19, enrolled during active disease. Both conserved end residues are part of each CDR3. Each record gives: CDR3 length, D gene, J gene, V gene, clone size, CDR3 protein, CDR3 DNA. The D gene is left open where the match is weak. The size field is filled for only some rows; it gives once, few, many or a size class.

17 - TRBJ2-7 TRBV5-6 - CASSLSLEGPLTGEQYF TGTGCCAGCAGCTTGAGTCTTGAGGGCCCTTTGACGGGCGAGCAGTACTTC
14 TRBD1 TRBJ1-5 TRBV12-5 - CASGLGTGNQPQHF TGTGCTAGTGGTTTGGGGACAGGGAATCAGCCCCAGCATTTT
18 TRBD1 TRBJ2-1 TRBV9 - CASSVRITGQDTYNEQFF TGTGCCAGCAGCGTTCGAATCACGGGACAGGATACGTACAATGAGCAGTTCTTC
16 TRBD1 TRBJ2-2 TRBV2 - CASRDLRDSSTGELFF TGTGCCAGCAGGGATCTACGGGACAGTTCCACCGGGGAGCTGTTTTTT
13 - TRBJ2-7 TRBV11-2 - CASSLKPAYEQYF TGTGCCAGCAGCTTGAAACCGGCCTACGAGCAGTACTTC
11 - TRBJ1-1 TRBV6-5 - CASGRKGVAFF TGTGCCAGCGGACGTAAAGGGGTGGCTTTCTTT
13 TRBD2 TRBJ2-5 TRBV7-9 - CATRGGSQETQYF TGTGCTACCCGGGGGGGCAGCCAAGAGACCCAGTACTTC
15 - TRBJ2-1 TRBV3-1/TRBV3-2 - CASSQEGLRNPEQFF TGTGCCAGCAGCCAAGAAGGACTACGAAATCCTGAGCAGTTCTTC
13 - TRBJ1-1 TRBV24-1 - CATSDPRGGEAFF TGTGCCACCAGTGATCCACGGGGGGGTGAAGCTTTCTTT
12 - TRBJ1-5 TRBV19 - CASSIRGQPQHF TGTGCCAGTAGTATAAGGGGTCAGCCCCAGCATTTT
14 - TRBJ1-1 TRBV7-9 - CASSLKDSPIEAFF TGTGCCAGCAGCTTAAAGGACTCGCCGATTGAAGCTTTCTTT
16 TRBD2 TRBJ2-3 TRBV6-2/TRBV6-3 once CASSLGLAGASDTQYF TGTGCCAGCAGTTTAGGTCTAGCGGGAGCCTCAGATACGCAGTATTTT
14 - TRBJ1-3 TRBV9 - CASSAEYSGNTIYF TGTGCCAGCAGCGCTGAGTACTCTGGAAACACCATATATTTT
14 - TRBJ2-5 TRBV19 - CASSIGTRGETQYF TGTGCCAGTAGTATAGGTACCCGGGGAGAGACCCAGTACTTC
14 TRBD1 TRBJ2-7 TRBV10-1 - CASERQGTVYEQYF TGCGCCAGCGAAAGACAGGGTACTGTCTACGAGCAGTACTTC
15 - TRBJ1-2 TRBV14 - CASSQDLAVNYGYTF TGTGCCAGCAGCCAAGATCTGGCGGTGAACTATGGCTACACCTTC
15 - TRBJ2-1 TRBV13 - CASSSNRVPYNEQFF TGTGCCAGCAGCTCCAACAGGGTCCCCTACAATGAGCAGTTCTTC
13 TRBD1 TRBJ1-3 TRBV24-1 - CATRDRAGNTIYF TGTGCCACCAGAGACAGGGCTGGAAACACCATATATTTT
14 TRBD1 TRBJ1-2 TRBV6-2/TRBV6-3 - CASSYISTGSGYTF TGTGCCAGCAGTTACATATCGACAGGGAGCGGCTACACCTTC
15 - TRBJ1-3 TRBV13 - CASSKNRGAGNTIYF TGTGCCAGCAGCAAAAATAGGGGCGCTGGAAACACCATATATTTT
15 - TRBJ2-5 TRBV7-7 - CASSRIRTDQETQYF TGTGCCAGCAGCCGAATACGGACAGACCAAGAGACCCAGTACTTC
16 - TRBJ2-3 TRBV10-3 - CAISGRGSGSTDTQYF TGTGCCATCAGTGGCAGGGGTAGCGGGAGCACAGATACGCAGTATTTT
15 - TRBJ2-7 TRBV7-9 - CASRPPAGEGYEQYF TGTGCCAGCAGACCTCCCGCAGGGGAAGGCTACGAGCAGTACTTC
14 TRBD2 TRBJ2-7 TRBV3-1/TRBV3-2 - CASSLGLAGDEQYF TGTGCCAGCAGCCTGGGACTAGCGGGAGACGAGCAGTACTTC
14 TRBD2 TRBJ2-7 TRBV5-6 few CASSPGLGVYEQYF TGTGCCAGCAGTCCGGGACTAGGGGTTTACGAGCAGTACTTC
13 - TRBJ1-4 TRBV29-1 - CSVRGRFNEKLFF TGCAGCGTTAGGGGGAGATTCAATGAAAAACTGTTTTTT
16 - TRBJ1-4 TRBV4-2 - CASSPGLSATNEKLFF TGTGCCAGCAGCCCAGGCCTGTCTGCAACTAATGAAAAACTGTTTTTT
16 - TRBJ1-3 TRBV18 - CASSPLSWGAGNTIYF TGTGCCAGCTCACCACTGAGCTGGGGGGCTGGAAACACCATATATTTT
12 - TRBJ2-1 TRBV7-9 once CASVLSYNEQFF TGTGCCAGCGTTCTTTCCTACAATGAGCAGTTCTTC
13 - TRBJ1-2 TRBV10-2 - CASSGGQYYGYTF TGCGCCAGCAGTGGAGGGCAGTACTATGGCTACACCTTC
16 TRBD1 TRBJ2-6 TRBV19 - CASSPTGTVGANVLTF TGTGCCAGTAGTCCCACCGGGACAGTTGGGGCCAACGTCCTGACTTTC
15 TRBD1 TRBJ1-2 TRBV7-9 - CASSGRDSPIYGYTF TGTGCCAGCAGCGGACGGGACAGCCCTATCTATGGCTACACCTTC
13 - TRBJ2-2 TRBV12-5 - CASGSGVSGELFF TGTGCTAGTGGTTCAGGGGTATCCGGGGAGCTGTTTTTT
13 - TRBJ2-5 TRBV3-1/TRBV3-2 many CASSQARGETQYF TGTGCCAGCAGCCAGGCCCGGGGAGAGACCCAGTACTTC
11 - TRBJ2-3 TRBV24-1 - CATSYSNTQYF TGTGCCACCAGCTATTCGAACACGCAGTATTTT
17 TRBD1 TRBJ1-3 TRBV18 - CASSPPQGVYSGNTIYF TGTGCCAGCTCACCACCACAGGGGGTCTACTCTGGAAACACCATATATTTT
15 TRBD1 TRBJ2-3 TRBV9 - CASSVAQGNTDTQYF TGTGCCAGCAGCGTAGCACAGGGGAACACAGATACGCAGTATTTT
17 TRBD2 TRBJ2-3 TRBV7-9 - CASSPQLLAASTDTQYF TGTGCCAGCAGCCCCCAATTACTAGCGGCTAGCACAGATACGCAGTATTTT
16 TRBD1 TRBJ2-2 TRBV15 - CATSRDRDSYTGELFF TGTGCCACCAGCAGAGATAGGGACAGCTACACCGGGGAGCTGTTTTTT
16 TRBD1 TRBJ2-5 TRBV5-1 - CASSSTGTGGEETQYF TGCGCCAGCAGCTCTACCGGGACAGGGGGCGAAGAGACCCAGTACTTC
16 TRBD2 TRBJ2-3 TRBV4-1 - CASSAPSGSSTDTQYF TGCGCCAGCAGCGCCCCTAGCGGGAGCTCAACAGATACGCAGTATTTT
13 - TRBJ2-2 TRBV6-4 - CASSGSNTGELFF TGTGCCAGCAGTGGTTCAAACACCGGGGAGCTGTTTTTT
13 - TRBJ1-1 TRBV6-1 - CASSEAGQNEAFF TGTGCCAGCAGTGAAGCCGGACAGAATGAAGCTTTCTTT
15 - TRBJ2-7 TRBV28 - CASSFRGASGYEQYF TGTGCCAGCAGTTTCCGGGGGGCGTCAGGATACGAGCAGTACTTC
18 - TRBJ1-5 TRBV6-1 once CASSDKTGRGYSNQPQHF TGTGCCAGCAGTGACAAAACAGGTCGGGGGTATAGCAATCAGCCCCAGCATTTT
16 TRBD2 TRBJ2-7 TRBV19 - CASSPRTSGEIYEQYF TGTGCCAGTAGTCCACGGACTAGCGGGGAGATCTACGAGCAGTACTTC
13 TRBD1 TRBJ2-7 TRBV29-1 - CSVGDRDPYEQYF TGCAGCGTTGGGGACAGGGACCCCTACGAGCAGTACTTC
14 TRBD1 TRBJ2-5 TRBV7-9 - CASSSGTGGETQYF TGTGCCAGCAGCTCCGGGACAGGGGGGGAGACCCAGTACTTC
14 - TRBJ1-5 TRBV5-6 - CASSSGASNQPQHF TGTGCCAGCAGCTCCGGAGCTAGCAATCAGCCCCAGCATTTT
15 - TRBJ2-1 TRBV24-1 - CATSDRNKGGNEQFF TGTGCCACCAGTGATAGGAACAAGGGGGGGAATGAGCAGTTCTTC
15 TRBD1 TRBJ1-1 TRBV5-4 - CASSLMDRANTEAFF TGTGCCAGCAGCTTGATGGACAGGGCGAACACTGAAGCTTTCTTT